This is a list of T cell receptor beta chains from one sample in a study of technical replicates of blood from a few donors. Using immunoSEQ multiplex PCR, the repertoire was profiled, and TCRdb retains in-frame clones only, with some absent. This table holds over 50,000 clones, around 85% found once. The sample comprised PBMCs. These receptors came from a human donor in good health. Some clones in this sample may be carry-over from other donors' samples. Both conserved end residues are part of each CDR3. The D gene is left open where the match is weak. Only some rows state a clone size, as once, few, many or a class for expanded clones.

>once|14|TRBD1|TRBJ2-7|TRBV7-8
TGTGCCAGCAGCACAGAGGGACAGTTCTACGAGCAGTACTTC
CASSTEGQFYEQYF
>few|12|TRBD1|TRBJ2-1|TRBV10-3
TGTGCCAGCCAGACAGGGTACAATGAGCAGTTCTTC
CASQTGYNEQFF
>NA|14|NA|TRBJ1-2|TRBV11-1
TGTGCCAGCAGTAGCGCCGGAGCTAACTATGGCTACACCTTC
CASSSAGANYGYTF
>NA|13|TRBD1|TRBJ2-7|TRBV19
TGTGCCAGTTCGGACAGGGGGCCCTACGAGCAGTACTTC
CASSDRGPYEQYF
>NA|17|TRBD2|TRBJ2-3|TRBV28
TGTGCCAGCAGTGACCCCTCGGCTAGCGGGGCCCGGGATACGCAGTATTTT
CASSDPSASGARDTQYF
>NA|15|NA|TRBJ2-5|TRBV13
TGTGCCAGCAGCTTAGCGGACGGGAGTGTCGAGACCCAGTACTTC
CASSLADGSVETQYF
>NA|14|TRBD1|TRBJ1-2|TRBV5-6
TGTGCCAGCAGCTTGGCAGGGGGGAGCTCTGGCTACACCTTC
CASSLAGGSSGYTF
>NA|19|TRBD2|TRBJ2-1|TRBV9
TGTGCCAGCAGCCCTGGGGGGGCTAGCGGGAGCGTTTCCTACAATGAGCAGTTCTTC
CASSPGGASGSVSYNEQFF
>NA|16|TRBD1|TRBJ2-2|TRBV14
TGTGCCAGCAGCCTATGGACAGGGGGGAACACCGGGGAGCTGTTTTTT
CASSLWTGGNTGELFF
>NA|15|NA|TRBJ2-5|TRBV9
TGTGCCAGCAGCCCCCGACAGGTTAGGGGAGAGACCCAGTACTTC
CASSPRQVRGETQYF
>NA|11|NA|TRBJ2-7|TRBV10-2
TGCGCCAGCAGCGAGATATACGAGCAGTACTTC
CASSEIYEQYF
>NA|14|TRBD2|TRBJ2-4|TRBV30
TGTGCCTGGAGTGCGGGACTAGCGGGTGCCATTCAGTACTTC
CAWSAGLAGAIQYF
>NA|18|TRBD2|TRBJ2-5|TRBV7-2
TGTGCCAGCAGCTTAGGGGCGTCTAGCGGGGTCCTGAGGGAGACCCAGTACTTC
CASSLGASSGVLRETQYF
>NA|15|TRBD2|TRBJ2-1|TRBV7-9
TGTGCCAGCAGCTTTCTTTCGGGAGGCGCAGATGAGCAGTTCTTC
CASSFLSGGADEQFF
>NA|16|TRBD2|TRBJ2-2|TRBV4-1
TGCGCCAGCAGCCAAGTGTTTAGCGGGAGTATCGGGGAGCTGTTTTTT
CASSQVFSGSIGELFF
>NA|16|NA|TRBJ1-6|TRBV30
TGTGCCTGGGGGGTTTCAGGGAAACTTGTTAATTCACCCCTCCACTTT
CAWGVSGKLVNSPLHF
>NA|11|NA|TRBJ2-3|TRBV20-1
TGCAGTGCTATCTACACAGATACGCAGTATTTT
CSAIYTDTQYF
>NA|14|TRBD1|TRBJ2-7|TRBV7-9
TGTGCCAGCAGCTTAGGACAGGGACCATCCGAGCAGTACTTC
CASSLGQGPSEQYF
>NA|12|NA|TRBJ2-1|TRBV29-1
TGCAGCGTGCCCCTAGGGGGTAATGAGCAGTTCTTC
CSVPLGGNEQFF
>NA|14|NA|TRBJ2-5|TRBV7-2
TGTGCCAGCAGCTTACAAGGGGGTGGGGAGACCCAGTACTTC
CASSLQGGGETQYF
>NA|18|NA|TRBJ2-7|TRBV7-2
TGTGCCAGCAGCTTCAAAGGAGGAGGGATAGCCACGACCTACGAGCAGTACTTC
CASSFKGGGIATTYEQYF
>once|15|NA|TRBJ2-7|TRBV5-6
TGTGCCAGCAGCTCGGGGGCTAGCGGCCGCTACGAGCAGTACTTC
CASSSGASGRYEQYF
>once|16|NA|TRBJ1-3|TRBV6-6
TGTGCCAGCAGTTACGTGGCCTCCACCGAAGGAAACACCATATATTTT
CASSYVASTEGNTIYF
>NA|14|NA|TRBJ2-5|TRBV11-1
TGTGCCAGCAGCTTAGGCGGGAAAGGGGAGACCCAGTACTTC
CASSLGGKGETQYF
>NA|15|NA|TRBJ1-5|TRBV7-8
TGTGCCAGCAGCCGAACAGTGAATAGCAATCAGCCCCAGCATTTT
CASSRTVNSNQPQHF
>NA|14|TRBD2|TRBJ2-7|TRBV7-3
TGTGCCAGCAGCTTGGGGGGGATCGGTTACGAGCAGTACTTC
CASSLGGIGYEQYF
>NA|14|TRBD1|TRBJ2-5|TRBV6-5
TGTGCCAGCGCCCCGGGACAGGAGATGGAGACCCAGTACTTC
CASAPGQEMETQYF
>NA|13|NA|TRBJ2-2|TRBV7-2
TGTGCCAGCAGCTTACCGACAACCGGGGAGCTGTTTTTT
CASSLPTTGELFF
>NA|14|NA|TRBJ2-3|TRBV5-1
TGCGCCAGCAGCTTCCGGGAAGGCACAGATACGCAGTATTTT
CASSFREGTDTQYF
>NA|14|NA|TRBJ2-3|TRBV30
TGTGCCTGGAGGGGTACCTTTGGAGGAGATACGCAGTATTTT
CAWRGTFGGDTQYF
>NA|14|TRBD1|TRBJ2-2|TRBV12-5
TGTGCTAGTGGCCTACAGGGGGTCGGCTTGGAGCTGTTTTTT
CASGLQGVGLELFF
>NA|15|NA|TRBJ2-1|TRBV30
TGTGCCTGGTCTTACTGGGGAGCTACGTACAATGAGCAGTTCTTC
CAWSYWGATYNEQFF
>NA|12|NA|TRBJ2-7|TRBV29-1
TGCAGCGTTGAAGGTACATCTGGCGAGCAGTACTTC
CSVEGTSGEQYF
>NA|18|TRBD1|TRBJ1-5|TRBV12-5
TGTGCTAGTGGTTTATCGTATTGGGGGGGACAGGGGAGGCAGCCCCAGCATTTT
CASGLSYWGGQGRQPQHF
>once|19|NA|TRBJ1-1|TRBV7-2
TGTGCCAGCAGCTTACATGAGTCGGGCAGGGCCTATGAAGGCACTGAAGCTTTCTTT
CASSLHESGRAYEGTEAFF
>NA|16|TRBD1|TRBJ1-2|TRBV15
TGTGCCACCAGCAGAGCTCTCCGGACAGGGGGCGATGGCTACACCTTC
CATSRALRTGGDGYTF
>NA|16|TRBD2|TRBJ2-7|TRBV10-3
TGTGCCATCAGTGCCGCCCAGCGGGGGGAATCCTACGAGCAGTACTTC
CAISAAQRGESYEQYF